These T cell receptor beta chains were read from a single sample in a study of blood T cell repertoires in COVID-19. Profiled with immunoSEQ multiplex PCR; TCRdb holds only in-frame clones, not every one. The sample has about 330,000 clones, roughly 90% seen once. Sequencing input: PBMCs or T cells enriched from blood (not recorded which). The receptors shown here come from a woman aged 25 to 39 who had recovered from COVID-19. CDR3s include the opening cysteine and the closing phenylalanine or tryptophan. Each record gives: V gene, clone size, D gene, J gene, CDR3 protein, CDR3 DNA. A D gene is named only where the DNA matches it firmly. The size field is filled for only some rows; it gives once, few, many or a size class.

TRBV27	few	.	TRBJ1-5	CASSLYPGGSNQPQHF	TGTGCCAGCAGTTTATATCCGGGAGGGAGCAATCAGCCCCAGCATTTT
TRBV7-9	.	.	TRBJ1-1	CASSLGGAQMNTEAFF	TGTGCCAGCAGCTTAGGAGGCGCCCAAATGAACACTGAAGCTTTCTTT
TRBV10-2	.	TRBD1	TRBJ1-5	CASSGQGNQPQHF	TGCGCCAGCAGTGGACAGGGGAATCAGCCCCAGCATTTT
TRBV28	.	.	TRBJ1-3	CASSSLRQDGSTGNTIYF	TGTGCCAGCAGTTCCCTTCGACAGGATGGTAGCACTGGAAACACCATATATTTT
TRBV9	.	.	TRBJ2-4	CASSAGVDKNIQYF	TGTGCCAGCAGCGCGGGGGTTGACAAAAACATTCAGTACTTC
TRBV10-3	.	.	TRBJ1-1	CAISERAIQGTEAFF	TGTGCCATCAGTGAGCGGGCCATCCAGGGCACTGAAGCTTTCTTT
TRBV6-6	few	.	TRBJ2-7	CASSYSGGSSYEQYF	TGTGCCAGCAGTTACTCGGGGGGTAGCTCCTACGAGCAGTACTTC
TRBV29-1	.	.	TRBJ1-1	CSVAIAENTEAFF	TGCAGCGTTGCAATCGCGGAGAACACTGAAGCTTTCTTT
TRBV28	once	.	TRBJ2-1	CASSSALRGNEQFF	TGTGCCAGCAGTTCGGCCCTCAGGGGTAATGAGCAGTTCTTC
TRBV11-3	.	TRBD2	TRBJ2-7	CASSLSGRTYEQYF	TGTGCCAGCAGCCTTAGCGGGAGAACCTACGAGCAGTACTTC
TRBV9	.	.	TRBJ2-1	CASSPRGTASNEQFF	TGTGCCAGCAGCCCCCGCGGGACGGCCAGCAATGAGCAGTTCTTC
TRBV10-3	once	.	TRBJ1-2	CAISESDSHRSGGYTF	TGTGCCATCAGTGAGTCAGATTCCCACAGGTCTGGGGGCTACACCTTC
TRBV7-9	.	TRBD1	TRBJ2-5	CASSQGQAARETQYF	TGTGCCAGCAGCCAGGGACAGGCTGCCCGCGAGACCCAGTACTTC
TRBV5-1	.	TRBD2	TRBJ2-5	CASSLGTSGGETQYF	TGCGCCAGCAGCCTCGGGACTAGCGGGGGGGAGACCCAGTACTTC
TRBV3-1/TRBV3-2	.	TRBD1	TRBJ1-6	CASSQERGQAGSPLHF	TGTGCCAGCAGCCAAGAAAGAGGACAGGCAGGATCACCCCTCCACTTT
TRBV7-2	.	.	TRBJ1-2	CASSSGLGIGYTF	TGTGCCAGCAGCTCAGGACTCGGGATAGGCTACACCTTC
TRBV3-1/TRBV3-2	.	TRBD2	TRBJ2-5	CASKTSGGAGETQYF	TGTGCCAGCAAGACTAGCGGGGGGGCCGGAGAGACCCAGTACTTC
TRBV11-3	.	TRBD1	TRBJ2-3	CASSFRDRETDTQYF	TGTGCCAGCAGCTTCCGAGACAGGGAAACAGATACGCAGTATTTT
TRBV28	once	.	TRBJ2-7	CASSSSTYEQYF	TGTGCCAGCAGTTCTAGCACCTACGAGCAGTACTTC
TRBV27	.	TRBD2	TRBJ2-3	CASSGGRGPTDTQYF	TGTGCCAGCAGCGGCGGGAGGGGGCCTACAGATACGCAGTATTTT
TRBV28	.	.	TRBJ2-5	CASSTQGGQETQYF	TGTGCCAGCAGCACACAAGGAGGTCAAGAGACCCAGTACTTC
TRBV9	once	TRBD1	TRBJ2-5	CASSDGGQVMETQYF	TGTGCCAGCAGCGACGGGGGACAGGTGATGGAGACCCAGTACTTC
TRBV7-3	.	TRBD2	TRBJ2-2	CASSPTSESTGELFF	TGTGCCAGCAGCCCGACTAGCGAGAGCACCGGGGAGCTGTTTTTT
TRBV28	.	TRBD1	TRBJ1-1	CASRGQGVRAFF	TGTGCCAGCAGGGGACAGGGGGTGCGGGCTTTCTTT